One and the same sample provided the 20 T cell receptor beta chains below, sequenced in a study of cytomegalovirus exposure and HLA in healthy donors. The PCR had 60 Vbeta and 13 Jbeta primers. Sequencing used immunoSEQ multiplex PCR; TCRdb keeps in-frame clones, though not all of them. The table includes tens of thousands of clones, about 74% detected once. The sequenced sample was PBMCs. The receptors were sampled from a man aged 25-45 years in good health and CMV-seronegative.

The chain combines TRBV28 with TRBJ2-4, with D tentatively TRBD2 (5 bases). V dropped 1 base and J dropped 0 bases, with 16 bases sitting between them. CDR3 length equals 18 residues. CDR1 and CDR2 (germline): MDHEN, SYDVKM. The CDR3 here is CASSLYGGGRLAKNIQYF. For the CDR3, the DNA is TGTGCCAGCAGTTTATACGGTGGAGGACGGCTAGCCAAAAACATTCAGTACTTC.

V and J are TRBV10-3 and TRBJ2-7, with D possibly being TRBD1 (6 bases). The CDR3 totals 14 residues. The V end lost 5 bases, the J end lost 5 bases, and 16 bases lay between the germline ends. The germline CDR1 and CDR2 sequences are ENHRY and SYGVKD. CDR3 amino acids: CAISPTRQVHEQYF. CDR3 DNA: TGTGCCATCAGTCCCACCCGACAGGTCCACGAGCAGTACTTC.

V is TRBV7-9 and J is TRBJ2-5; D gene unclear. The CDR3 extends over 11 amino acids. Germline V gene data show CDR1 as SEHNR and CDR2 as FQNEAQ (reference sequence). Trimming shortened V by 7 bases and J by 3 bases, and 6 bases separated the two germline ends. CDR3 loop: CASTQKETQYF. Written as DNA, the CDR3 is TGTGCCAGCACCCAAAAAGAGACCCAGTACTTC.

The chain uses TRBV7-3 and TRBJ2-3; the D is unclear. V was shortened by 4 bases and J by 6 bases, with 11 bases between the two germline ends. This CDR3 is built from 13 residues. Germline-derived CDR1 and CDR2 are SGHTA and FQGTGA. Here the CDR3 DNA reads TGTGCCAGCAGCTCGAATATAGTTGATACGCAGTATTTT. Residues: CASSSNIVDTQYF.

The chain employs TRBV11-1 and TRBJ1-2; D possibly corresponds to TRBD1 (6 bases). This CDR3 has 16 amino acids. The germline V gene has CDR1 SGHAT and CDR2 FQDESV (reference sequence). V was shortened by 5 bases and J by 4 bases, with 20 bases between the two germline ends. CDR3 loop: CASSRRQAGPAYGYTF. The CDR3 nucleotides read TGTGCCAGCAGCCGAAGACAGGCCGGTCCCGCCTATGGCTACACCTTC.

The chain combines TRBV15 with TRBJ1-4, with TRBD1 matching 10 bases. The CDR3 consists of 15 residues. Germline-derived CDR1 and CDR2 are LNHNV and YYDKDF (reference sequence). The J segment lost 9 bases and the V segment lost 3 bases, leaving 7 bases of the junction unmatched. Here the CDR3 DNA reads TGTGCCACCAGCAGCGGACAGGGGGAATCGCAAAAACTGTTTTTT. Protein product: CATSSGQGESQKLFF.

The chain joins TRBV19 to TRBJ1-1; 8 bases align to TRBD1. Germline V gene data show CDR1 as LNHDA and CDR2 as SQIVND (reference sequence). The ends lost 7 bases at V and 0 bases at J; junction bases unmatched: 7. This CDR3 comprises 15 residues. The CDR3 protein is CASTRTGPMNTEAFF. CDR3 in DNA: TGTGCCAGTACCAGGACAGGGCCTATGAACACTGAAGCTTTCTTT.

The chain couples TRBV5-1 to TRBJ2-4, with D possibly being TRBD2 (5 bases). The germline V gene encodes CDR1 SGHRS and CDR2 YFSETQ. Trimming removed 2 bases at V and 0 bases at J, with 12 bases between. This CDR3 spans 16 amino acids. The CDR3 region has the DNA TGCGCCAGCAGCTTTGAGGGATCGCAAGCCAAAAACATTCAGTACTTC. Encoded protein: CASSFEGSQAKNIQYF.

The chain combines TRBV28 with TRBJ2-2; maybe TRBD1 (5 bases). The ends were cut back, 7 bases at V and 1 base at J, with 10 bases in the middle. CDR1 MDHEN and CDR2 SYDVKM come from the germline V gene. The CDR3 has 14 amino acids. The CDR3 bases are TGTGCCAGCATGGTAGGGGTGAACACCGGGGAGCTGTTTTTT. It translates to CASMVGVNTGELFF.

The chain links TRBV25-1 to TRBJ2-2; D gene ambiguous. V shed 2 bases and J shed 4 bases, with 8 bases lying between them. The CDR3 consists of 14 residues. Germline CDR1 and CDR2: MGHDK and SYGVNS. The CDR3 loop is CASSELVGTGELFF. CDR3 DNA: TGTGCCAGCAGTGAACTGGTCGGCACCGGGGAGCTGTTTTTT. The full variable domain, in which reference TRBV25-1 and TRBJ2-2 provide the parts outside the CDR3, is EADIYQTPRYLVIGTGKKITLECSQTMGHDKMYWYQQDPGMELHLIHYSYGVNSTEKGDLSSESTVSRIRTEHFPLTLESARPSHTSQYLCASSELVGTGELFFGEGSRLTVL.

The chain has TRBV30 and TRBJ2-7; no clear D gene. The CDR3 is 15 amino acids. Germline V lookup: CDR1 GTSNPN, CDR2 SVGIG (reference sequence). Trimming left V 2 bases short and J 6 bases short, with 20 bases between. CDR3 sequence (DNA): TGTGCCTGGAGTACACATAGCCCGACGGTTGGCGAGCAGTACTTC. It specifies CAWSTHSPTVGEQYF.

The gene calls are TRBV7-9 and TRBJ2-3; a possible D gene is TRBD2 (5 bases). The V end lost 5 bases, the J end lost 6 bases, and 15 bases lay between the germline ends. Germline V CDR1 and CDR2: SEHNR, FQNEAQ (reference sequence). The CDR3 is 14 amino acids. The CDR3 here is CASSPPGIGDTQYF. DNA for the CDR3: TGTGCCAGCAGCCCTCCGGGGATAGGGGATACGCAGTATTTT.

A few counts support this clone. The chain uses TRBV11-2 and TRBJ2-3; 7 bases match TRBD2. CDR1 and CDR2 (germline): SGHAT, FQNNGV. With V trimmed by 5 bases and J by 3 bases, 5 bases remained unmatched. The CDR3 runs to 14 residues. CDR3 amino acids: CASSPPSGTDTQYF. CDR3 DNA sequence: TGTGCCAGCAGCCCCCCTAGCGGTACAGATACGCAGTATTTT.

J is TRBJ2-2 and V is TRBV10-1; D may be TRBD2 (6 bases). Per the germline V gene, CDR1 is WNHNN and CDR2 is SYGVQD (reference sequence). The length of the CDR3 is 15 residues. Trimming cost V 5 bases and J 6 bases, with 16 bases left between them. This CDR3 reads CASSLSGTGAGELFF. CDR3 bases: TGCGCCAGCAGTCTATCCGGGACTGGGGCCGGGGAGCTGTTTTTT.

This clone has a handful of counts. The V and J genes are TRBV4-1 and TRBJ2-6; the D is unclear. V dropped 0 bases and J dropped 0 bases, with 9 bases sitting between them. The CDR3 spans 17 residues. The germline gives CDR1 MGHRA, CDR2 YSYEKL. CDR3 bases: TGCGCCAGCAGCCAAGATGGTAGCAGCTCTGGGGCCAACGTCCTGACTTTC. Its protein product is CASSQDGSSSGANVLTF.

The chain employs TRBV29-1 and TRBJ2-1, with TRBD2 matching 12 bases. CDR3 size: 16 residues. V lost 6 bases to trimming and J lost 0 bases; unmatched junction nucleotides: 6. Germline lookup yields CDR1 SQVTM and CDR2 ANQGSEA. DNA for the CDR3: TGCAGCGTAGACTTGACTAGCGGGGGCTCCTACAATGAGCAGTTCTTC. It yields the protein CSVDLTSGGSYNEQFF.

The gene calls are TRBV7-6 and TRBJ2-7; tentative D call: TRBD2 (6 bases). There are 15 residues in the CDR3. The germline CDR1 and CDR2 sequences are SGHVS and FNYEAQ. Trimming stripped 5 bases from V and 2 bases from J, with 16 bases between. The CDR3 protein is CASSPVAAGTYEQYF. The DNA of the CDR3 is TGTGCCAGCAGCCCAGTCGCTGCGGGGACCTACGAGCAGTACTTC. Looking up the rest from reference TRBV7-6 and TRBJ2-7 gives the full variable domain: GAGVSQSPRYKVTKRGQDVALRCDPISGHVSLYWYRQALGQGPEFLTYFNYEAQQDKSGLPNDRFSAERPEGSISTLTIQRTEQRDSAMYRCASSPVAAGTYEQYFGPGTRLTVT.

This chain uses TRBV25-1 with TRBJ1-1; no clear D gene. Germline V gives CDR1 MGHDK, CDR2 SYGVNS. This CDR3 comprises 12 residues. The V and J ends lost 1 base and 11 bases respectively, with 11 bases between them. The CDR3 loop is CASSELAGMAFF. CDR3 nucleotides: TGTGCCAGCAGTGAATTGGCGGGAATGGCTTTCTTT.

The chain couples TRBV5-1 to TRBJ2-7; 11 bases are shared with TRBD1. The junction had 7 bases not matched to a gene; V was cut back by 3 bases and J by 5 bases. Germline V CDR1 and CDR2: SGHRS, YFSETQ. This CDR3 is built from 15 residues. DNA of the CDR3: TGCGCCAGCAGCTCAAGGACAGGGGGCGTCCACGAGCAGTACTTC. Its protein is CASSSRTGGVHEQYF.

CDR3 DNA sequence: TGCGCCAGCAGCCATGCTGCAGGGGGCAATGAGCAGTTCTTC. Amino acid sequence: CASSHAAGGNEQFF. The rearrangement joins TRBV4-1 to TRBJ2-1; 7 nucleotides align to TRBD1. V trimming: 3 bases; J trimming: 6 bases; junction bases outside the gene matches: 5. The CDR3 consists of 14 residues. Germline V gene data show CDR1 as MGHRA and CDR2 as YSYEKL.